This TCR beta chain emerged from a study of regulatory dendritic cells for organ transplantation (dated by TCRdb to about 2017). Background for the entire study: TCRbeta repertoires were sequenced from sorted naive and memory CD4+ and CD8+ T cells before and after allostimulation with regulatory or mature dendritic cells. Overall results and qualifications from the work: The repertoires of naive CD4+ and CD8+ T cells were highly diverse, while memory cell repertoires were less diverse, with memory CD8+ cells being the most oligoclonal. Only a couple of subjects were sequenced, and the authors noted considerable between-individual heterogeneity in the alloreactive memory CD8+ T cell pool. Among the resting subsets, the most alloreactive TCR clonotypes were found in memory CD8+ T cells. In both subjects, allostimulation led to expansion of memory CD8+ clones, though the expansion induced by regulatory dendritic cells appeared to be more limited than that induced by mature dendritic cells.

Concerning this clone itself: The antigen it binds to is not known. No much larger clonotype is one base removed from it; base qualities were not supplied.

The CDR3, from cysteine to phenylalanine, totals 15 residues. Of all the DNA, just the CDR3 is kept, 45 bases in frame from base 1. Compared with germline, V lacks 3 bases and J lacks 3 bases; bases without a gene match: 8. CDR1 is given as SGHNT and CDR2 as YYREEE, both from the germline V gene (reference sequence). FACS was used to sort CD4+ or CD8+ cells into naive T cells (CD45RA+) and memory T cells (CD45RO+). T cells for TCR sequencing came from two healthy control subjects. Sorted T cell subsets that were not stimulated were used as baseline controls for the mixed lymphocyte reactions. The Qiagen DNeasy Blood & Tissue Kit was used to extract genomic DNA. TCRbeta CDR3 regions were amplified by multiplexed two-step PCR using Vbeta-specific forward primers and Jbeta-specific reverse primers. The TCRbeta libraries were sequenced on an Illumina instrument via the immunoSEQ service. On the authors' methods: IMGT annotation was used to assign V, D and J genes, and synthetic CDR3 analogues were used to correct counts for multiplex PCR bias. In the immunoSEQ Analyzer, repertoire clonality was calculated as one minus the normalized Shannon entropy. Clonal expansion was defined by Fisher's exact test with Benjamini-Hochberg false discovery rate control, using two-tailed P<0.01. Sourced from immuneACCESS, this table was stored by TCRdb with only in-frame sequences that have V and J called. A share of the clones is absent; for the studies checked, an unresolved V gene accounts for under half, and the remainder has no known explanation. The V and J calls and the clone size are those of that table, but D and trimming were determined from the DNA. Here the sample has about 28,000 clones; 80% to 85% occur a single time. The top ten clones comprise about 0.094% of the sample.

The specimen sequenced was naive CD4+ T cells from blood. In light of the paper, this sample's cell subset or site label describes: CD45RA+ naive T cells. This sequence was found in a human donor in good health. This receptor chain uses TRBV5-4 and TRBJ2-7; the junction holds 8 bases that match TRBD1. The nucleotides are TGTGCCAGCAGCTCCGGACAGGGAGATGTCTACGAGCAGTACTTC. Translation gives CASSSGQGDVYEQYF.